The clone carrying this T cell receptor beta chain was recorded only once. Study members were between 18 and 89 years old and lived in some 22 US regions. The repertoire was sequenced with immunoSEQ multiplex PCR; TCRdb's copy has only in-frame clones and lacks some. The sample consists of about 220,000 clones, roughly 88% of them appearing once. This specimen comes from a study of blood T cell repertoires in COVID-19. The CDR3 extends over 19 amino acids. Germline V lookup: CDR1 MDHEN, CDR2 SYDVKM. V was shortened by 5 bases and J by 0 bases, with 24 bases between the two germline ends. The clonotype originates from a woman in her fifties or sixties with acute COVID-19. J is TRBJ2-3 and V is TRBV28; perhaps TRBD2 as D (5 bases). Sequencing was performed on PBMCs or T cells enriched from blood (not recorded which). CDR3 nucleotide sequence: TGTGCCAGCAGTCTCATTCCCGCCGGTGGGGAGATGAGCACAGATACGCAGTATTTT. It encodes CASSLIPAGGEMSTDTQYF.